The 20 T cell receptor beta chains below all came from one sample that was sequenced in a study of T cells in tuberculosis. The method was immunoSEQ multiplex PCR; TCRdb's version includes in-frame clones alone and lacks a portion of them. This table has tens of thousands of clones, roughly 92% appearing once. The sequencing input was PBMCs. All receptors come from a donor aged 10-29 years with latent tuberculosis or without tuberculosis infection. Some clones in this sample may be carry-over from other donors' samples.

The chain employs TRBV4-3 and TRBJ2-1; a possible D gene is TRBD2 (7 bases). The CDR3 covers 16 residues. The germline gives CDR1 LGHNA, CDR2 YSLEER. V was cut by 1 base and J by 9 bases, with 19 bases left in between. CDR3 sequence (DNA): TGCGCCAGCAGCCAAGGGGTAGGCGGGAGAGGGGGTGAGCAGTTCTTC. It specifies CASSQGVGGRGGEQFF.

The V and J genes are TRBV7-9 and TRBJ2-3; 7 nucleotides line up with TRBD2. CDR3 length equals 16 residues. V shed 5 bases, J shed 1 base, and the junction held 9 bases outside the gene matches. The germline gives CDR1 SEHNR, CDR2 FQNEAQ (reference sequence). CDR3 DNA sequence: TGTGCCAGCAGCCAGACCCTAGCGGAGGGCACAGATACGCAGTATTTT. Translating gives CASSQTLAEGTDTQYF. Using reference TRBV7-9 and TRBJ2-3 for the parts outside the CDR3, the full variable domain is DTGVSQNPRHKITKRGQNVTFRCDPISEHNRLYWYRQTLGQGPEFLTYFQNEAQLEKSRLLSDRFSAERPKGSFSTLEIQRTEQGDSAMYLCASSQTLAEGTDTQYFGPGTRLTVL.

The chain recombines TRBV6-6 with TRBJ1-1, with TRBD1 matching 10 bases. CDR3 length: 15 residues. Germline V gives CDR1 MNHNY, CDR2 SVGAGI (reference sequence). V shed 0 bases, J shed 10 bases, and the junction held 8 bases outside the gene matches. CDR3 amino acids: CASSYSGGQGFGAFF. CDR3 coding DNA: TGTGCCAGCAGTTACTCAGGGGGACAGGGGTTCGGAGCTTTCTTT.

The chain recombines TRBV29-1 with TRBJ1-1, with D hard to call. Germline V gene data show CDR1 as SQVTM and CDR2 as ANQGSEA. The CDR3 sequence is 13 residues long. Trimming shortened V by 6 bases and J by 1 base, and 12 bases separated the two germline ends. The CDR3 is CSVRRRANTEAFF. As DNA, the CDR3 is TGCAGCGTCCGGAGGCGTGCGAACACTGAAGCTTTCTTT.

This chain links TRBV11-1 with TRBJ2-5, with D unclear. V was cut by 2 bases and J by 1 base, with 14 bases left in between. The germline gives CDR1 SGHAT, CDR2 FQDESV (reference sequence). CDR3 length equals 16 residues. CDR3 sequence (DNA): TGTGCCAGCAGCTTACTCCTAAACTTTGCCCAAGAGACCCAGTACTTC. Protein product: CASSLLLNFAQETQYF.

The J gene is TRBJ1-6, the V gene TRBV27, with D unresolved. Germline V lookup: CDR1 MNHEY, CDR2 SMNVEV (reference sequence). V was cut by 5 bases and J by 0 bases, with 8 bases left in between. The CDR3 runs to 15 residues. Here the CDR3 DNA reads TGTGCCAGCAGTCCTGAGTACTCCTATAATTCACCCCTCCACTTT. This gives the protein CASSPEYSYNSPLHF.

This clone was observed a handful of times. CDR3 DNA sequence: TGTGCCAGCAGCCTGCCGGGCTATGGCTACACCTTC. Protein product: CASSLPGYGYTF. J is TRBJ1-2 and V is TRBV7-6; D call uncertain. V lost 5 bases, J lost 4 bases, and 8 bases lay in between. Germline CDR1 is SGHVS and CDR2 is FNYEAQ. This CDR3 is 12 amino acids long.

J is TRBJ2-1 and V is TRBV5-8, with D tentatively TRBD2 (5 bases). From germline, CDR1 is SGHTS and CDR2 YDEGEE. V was pared by 3 bases and J by 5 bases, with 12 bases between. This CDR3 comprises 14 residues. CDR3 loop: CASSSPDWDNEQFF. CDR3 DNA sequence: TGTGCCAGCAGCTCTCCGGACTGGGACAATGAGCAGTTCTTC.

V gene TRBV27 combines with J gene TRBJ2-7; 7 bases align to TRBD2. The CDR3 is made up of 14 amino acids. Germline values: CDR1 MNHEY, CDR2 SMNVEV (reference sequence). After removal of 6 bases from V and 4 bases from J, the junction contained 9 bases not matched to a gene. CDR3 in amino acids: CASSFGAGEYEQYF. The CDR3 DNA reads TGTGCCAGCAGCTTTGGGGCGGGGGAATACGAGCAGTACTTC.

V and J are TRBV5-1 and TRBJ2-2; no clear D gene. Per the germline V gene, CDR1 is SGHRS and CDR2 is YFSETQ. The CDR3 runs to 15 residues. V lost 0 bases and J 3 bases, leaving 9 bases between the germline ends. Here the CDR3 DNA reads TGCGCCAGCAGCTTGGGTCCAGGCGACACCGGGGAGCTGTTTTTT. Translated: CASSLGPGDTGELFF.

The V gene is TRBV2, the J gene TRBJ2-7; D perhaps matches TRBD2 (5 bases). This CDR3 contains 11 residues. The germline V gene has CDR1 SNHLY and CDR2 FYNNEI. The V gene lost 11 bases and the J gene lost 7 bases, with 15 bases spanning the gap. CDR3 nucleotide sequence: TGTGCCGGAGGAAAGGATTGGGAGCAGTACTTC. Translating it yields CAGGKDWEQYF.

The V gene is TRBV11-2, the J gene TRBJ1-3, with D possibly being TRBD1 (6 bases). The germline CDR1 and CDR2 sequences are SGHAT and FQNNGV. V lost 0 bases and J 1 base, leaving 7 bases between the germline ends. The CDR3 is 15 residues long. DNA for the CDR3: TGTGCCAGCAGCTTAGATACAGGGTCTGGAAACACCATATATTTT. It yields the protein CASSLDTGSGNTIYF.

The chain links TRBV18 to TRBJ2-7; 8 positions match TRBD1. The V segment lost 5 bases and the J segment 6 bases; nucleotides outside the gene matches: 6. The CDR3 runs to 13 residues. Germline CDR1 reads KGHSH; CDR2 reads LQKENI. CDR3 amino acids: CASSRQTGVEQYF. CDR3 nucleotide sequence: TGTGCCAGCTCAAGGCAGACAGGGGTCGAGCAGTACTTC. Full variable domain (missing parts from reference TRBV18 and TRBJ2-7): NAGVMQNPRHLVRRRGQEARLRCSPMKGHSHVYWYRQLPEEGLKFMVYLQKENIIDESGMPKERFSAEFPKEGPSILRIQQVVRGDSAAYFCASSRQTGVEQYFGPGTRLTVT.

J is TRBJ2-3 and V is TRBV5-4; 8 nucleotides line up with TRBD2. V lost 4 bases and J lost 2; bases outside the gene matches: 6. Germline CDR1 and CDR2: SGHNT and YYREEE (reference sequence). The CDR3 runs to 15 residues. The CDR3 spells CASSPGGVNTDTQYF. CDR3 coding DNA: TGTGCCAGCAGCCCGGGAGGGGTAAACACAGATACGCAGTATTTT.

The chain has TRBV14 and TRBJ2-1, with TRBD2 matching 13 bases. V lost 6 bases and J lost 7; bases outside the gene matches: 9. Germline values: CDR1 SGHDN, CDR2 FVKESK. This CDR3 region has 16 residues. CDR3 residues: CASSHRLAGGKNEQFF. CDR3 nucleotides: TGTGCCAGCAGTCATAGACTAGCGGGAGGTAAAAATGAGCAGTTCTTC.

This sequence joins TRBV5-6 and TRBJ2-1; 7 nucleotides match TRBD1. The junction had 7 bases not matched to a gene; V was cut back by 2 bases and J by 5 bases. This CDR3 is 15 amino acids long. Germline CDR1 and CDR2: SGHDT and YYEEEE. CDR3 nucleotide sequence: TGTGCCAGCAGCTTTGTCCGACAGGGCAACAATGAGCAGTTCTTC. Protein: CASSFVRQGNNEQFF.

CDR3 DNA: TGTGCCAGCAGCTTGTGGGACAGGAAGGGCTACACCTTC. Protein product: CASSLWDRKGYTF. This chain connects TRBV5-4 to TRBJ1-2; 8 bases align to TRBD1. Germline V gives CDR1 SGHNT, CDR2 YYREEE (reference sequence). V gave up 1 base and J gave up 8 bases; unmatched junction bases: 4. The CDR3 extends over 13 amino acids.

This clone occurred a few times. This rearrangement joins TRBV19 to TRBJ2-1; D perhaps matches TRBD2 (5 bases). Trimming removed 6 bases at V and 4 bases at J, with 16 bases between. The CDR3 extends over 15 amino acids. Germline CDR1 and CDR2: LNHDA and SQIVND (reference sequence). CDR3 sequence reads: CASSLGLALYNEQFF. Written as DNA, the CDR3 is TGTGCCAGTAGCCTAGGGCTAGCCCTATACAATGAGCAGTTCTTC.

V usage is TRBV12-5 and J usage is TRBJ2-7; D is perhaps TRBD1 (6 bases). The CDR3 covers 17 residues. Germline V gene sequence: CDR1 LGHNT, CDR2 FRNRAP. The germline V and J ends were trimmed by 0 bases and 3 bases, with 18 bases remaining between them. CDR3 DNA sequence: TGTGCTAGTGGTTTGGTACCGTGGGGGCGTTCGTACTACGAGCAGTACTTC. Its translation is CASGLVPWGRSYYEQYF.

CDR3: CASSLGKGAVSPLHF. The DNA for the CDR3 is TGTGCCAGCAGTTTGGGTAAGGGGGCAGTATCACCCCTCCACTTT. This chain connects TRBV27 to TRBJ1-6; 7 positions match TRBD1. Germline V gene data show CDR1 as MNHEY and CDR2 as SMNVEV (reference sequence). The CDR3 consists of 15 residues. V trimming: 3 bases; J trimming: 10 bases; junction bases outside the gene matches: 9.